This entry features one TCR beta chain sequence. The data were obtained in a study of blood T cell repertoires in COVID-19. Germline V gene data show CDR1 as ENHRY and CDR2 as SYGVKD. After removal of 3 bases from V and 3 bases from J, the junction contained 3 bases not matched to a gene. The CDR3 is 15 residues long. The assay was immunoSEQ multiplex PCR, and TCRdb's table has in-frame clones only and misses some. The sample lists fewer than 120,000 clones; around nine tenths were seen once. V usage is TRBV10-3 and J usage is TRBJ2-5; TRBD2 agrees at 11 bases. This receptor was identified in a woman in her 50s with acute or convalescent COVID-19. Sequencing input: peripheral blood. For the CDR3, the DNA is TGTGCCATCAGTGATCGGGGACTAGCGGAAGAGACCCAGTACTTC. Its protein product is CAISDRGLAEETQYF.